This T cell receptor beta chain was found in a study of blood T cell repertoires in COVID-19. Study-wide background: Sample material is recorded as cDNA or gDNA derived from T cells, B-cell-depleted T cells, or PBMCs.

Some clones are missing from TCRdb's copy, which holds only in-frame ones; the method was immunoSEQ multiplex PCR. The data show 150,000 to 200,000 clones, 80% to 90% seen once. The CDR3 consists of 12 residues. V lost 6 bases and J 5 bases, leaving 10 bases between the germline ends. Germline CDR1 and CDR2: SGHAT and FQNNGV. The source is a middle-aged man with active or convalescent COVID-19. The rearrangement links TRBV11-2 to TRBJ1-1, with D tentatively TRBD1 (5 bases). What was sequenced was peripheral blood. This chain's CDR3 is CASSYRSTEAFF. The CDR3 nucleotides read TGTGCCAGCAGTTACAGGTCTACTGAAGCTTTCTTT.